This section outlines one T cell receptor beta chain sequence together with its context. The antigen is not known. This sample was included in a study of T cell responses to AZD1222 COVID-19 vaccine. Repertoires were generated with immunoSEQ multiplex PCR, while TCRdb's copy carries only in-frame clones and drops some. The sample holds about 140,000 clones. The study's findings and limits: Of spike-specific TCRs, nearly half reportedly target regions left unmutated in variants. Receipt of two AZD1222 doses was followed by a rise in Spike-specific TCR breadth and depth. Donors were largely white British and mainly female; clonal diversity was possibly underestimated. Along spike, vaccine-associated CD4 TCRs were found throughout, with dominance at 160-218 and 743-854.

V lost 2 bases and J lost 4; bases outside the gene matches: 5. Germline V gives CDR1 SGHRS, CDR2 YFSETQ. CDR3 length: 16 residues. The chain carries TRBV5-1 and TRBJ2-2; 10 bases map to TRBD2. The receptor was derived from an adult in good health. Source material: peripheral blood. CDR3 loop: CASSLAGGRGTGELFF. CDR3 nucleotide sequence: TGCGCCAGCAGCTTAGCGGGGGGGCGAGGCACCGGGGAGCTGTTTTTT.